Presented here are 27 T cell receptor beta chains from one specimen sequenced in a study of T cell repertoires in cytomegalovirus infection. From the reads, TCRdb called clonotypes with MiXCR, one entry per CDR3 protein. The data contain hundreds of thousands of distinct CDR3 sequences, roughly 9.3% of them singletons. The specimen was PBMCs. These receptors came from a human donor in good health (CMV status not recorded). Some clones in this sample may be carry-over from other donors' samples.

This clonotype has ten or more counts. The chain has TRBV7-2 and TRBJ2-1, with 8 bases that match TRBD1. Germline values: CDR1 SGHTA, CDR2 FQGNSA. J was trimmed by 5 bases and V by 6 bases; bases with no gene match: 9. The CDR3 loop spans 15 amino acids. The CDR3 DNA follows: TGTGCCAGCAGTCTGAACAGGGGGAGTAACAATGAGCAGTTCTTC. The encoded protein is CASSLNRGSNNEQFF.

The chain uses TRBV7-9 and TRBJ2-3; 7 positions match TRBD1. This CDR3 region has 15 residues. Germline V gene lookup returns CDR1 SEHNR and CDR2 FQNEAQ (reference sequence). After removal of 5 bases from V and 6 bases from J, the junction contained 11 bases not matched to a gene. DNA for the CDR3: TGTGCCAGCAGCGTCCGGGACAGACCTAGGGATACGCAGTATTTT. This gives the protein CASSVRDRPRDTQYF.

This clonotype has ten or more counts. This chain joins TRBV6-2 or TRBV6-3 and TRBJ2-1; D gene unclear. CDR1 and CDR2 from the germline V gene are MNHEY and SVGEGT. Trimming left V 0 bases short and J 3 bases short, with 3 bases between. CDR3 length equals 13 residues. The CDR3 reads CASSYSDYNEQFF. The CDR3 DNA sequence: TGTGCCAGCAGTTACTCGGACTACAATGAGCAGTTCTTC.

This clonotype was found many times. This sequence joins TRBV29-1 and TRBJ2-1; D is unclear. CDR3 length: 11 residues. The V gene's germline CDR1 is SQVTM and CDR2 ANQGSEA. With 0 bases removed from V and 5 bases from J, the gap between germline ends came to 2 bases. The CDR3 DNA reads TGCAGCGTTGAAGATCACAATGAGCAGTTCTTC. Translation: CSVEDHNEQFF.

The J gene is TRBJ2-5, the V gene TRBV7-9; the D gene could be TRBD1 or TRBD2 (5 bases each). Germline lookup yields CDR1 SEHNR and CDR2 FQNEAQ (reference sequence). The length of the CDR3 is 15 residues. Deletions cut 0 bases from V and 5 bases from J, with 13 bases between. CDR3 DNA sequence: TGTGCCAGCAGCTTAGCAGCAGGGAGAGGCGAGACCCAGTACTTC. Protein product: CASSLAAGRGETQYF.

The V and J genes are TRBV5-1 and TRBJ2-1; 9 bases line up with TRBD1. Germline V gene lookup returns CDR1 SGHRS and CDR2 YFSETQ. CDR3 size: 16 residues. After removal of 1 base from V and 7 bases from J, the junction contained 9 bases not matched to a gene. The CDR3 is CASSLTWTGDSNEQFF. The CDR3 nucleotides read TGCGCCAGCAGCTTGACATGGACAGGGGACTCGAATGAGCAGTTCTTC.

The CDR3 sequence: CSARDAGRGAEKLFF. The CDR3 DNA sequence: TGCAGTGCTAGAGATGCGGGCAGGGGGGCTGAAAAACTGTTTTTT. The V gene is TRBV20-1, the J gene TRBJ1-4; 7 bases align to TRBD1. The ends lost 0 bases at V and 7 bases at J; junction bases unmatched: 8. Germline CDR1 and CDR2: DFQATT and SNEGSKA (reference sequence). The CDR3 is 15 amino acids.

This clonotype was picked up many times. The chain couples TRBV20-1 to TRBJ1-2; D is possibly TRBD1 (5 bases). Germline assignment: CDR1 DFQATT and CDR2 SNEGSKA (reference sequence). The CDR3 sequence is 15 residues long. Trimming removed 0 bases from V and 2 bases from J, with 13 bases in between. The CDR3 DNA sequence: TGCAGTGCTAGAGATCGGCAGGGAGTAAACTATGGCTACACCTTC. Protein product: CSARDRQGVNYGYTF.

With regard to this clonotype: With a much larger clone just one base away, this may be a read error. V and J are TRBV2 and TRBJ2-1, with a tentative D call TRBD2 (5 bases). Looked up from germline, CDR1 is SNHLY and CDR2 is FYNNEI. Trimming cost V 9 bases and J 0 bases, with 9 bases left between them. The CDR3 runs to 13 residues. The CDR3: CARRSGSYNEQFF. In DNA form, the CDR3 reads TGTGCCAGAAGAAGCGGCTCCTACAATGAGCAGTTCTTC.

The V call is TRBV2, the J call TRBJ2-2, with 8 bases that match TRBD2. The germline V gene has CDR1 SNHLY and CDR2 FYNNEI. This CDR3 is 13 amino acids long. The V gene end was trimmed by 5 bases and the J gene end by 5 bases; junction bases not matched to a gene: 1. CDR3 nucleotides: TGTGCCAGCAGTATAGCGGGGACCGGGGAGCTGTTTTTT. This sequence encodes CASSIAGTGELFF. Together with reference TRBV2 and TRBJ2-2, the CDR3 gives the full variable domain: EPEVTQTPSHQVTQMGQEVILRCVPISNHLYFYWYRQILGQKVEFLVSFYNNEISEKSEIFDDQFSVERPDGSNFTLKIRSTKLEDSAMYFCASSIAGTGELFFGEGSRLTVL.

Concerning this clonotype itself: Sequence at one end of the junction differs from germline and may be a read error. V gene TRBV28 combines with J gene TRBJ2-5; D is perhaps TRBD1 (5 bases). Germline V CDR1 and CDR2: MDHEN, SYDVKM. The CDR3 sequence is 15 residues long. The CDR3 spells CASSQNQRQQDTQYF. The CDR3 DNA sequence: TGTGCCAGCAGTCAAAATCAGCGACAGCAAGATACCCAGTACTTC.

The sample holds many counts of this clonotype. This sequence joins TRBV2 and TRBJ1-2, with TRBD1 identical over 9 bases. Germline assignment: CDR1 SNHLY and CDR2 FYNNEI. The CDR3 runs to 15 residues. V was pared by 3 bases and J by 2 bases, with 4 bases of the junction left unmatched. The CDR3 spells CASSETGGRNYGYTF. Written as DNA, the CDR3 is TGTGCCAGCAGTGAGACAGGGGGAAGGAACTATGGCTACACCTTC. Based on the CDR3 plus reference TRBV2 and TRBJ1-2, the full variable domain is EPEVTQTPSHQVTQMGQEVILRCVPISNHLYFYWYRQILGQKVEFLVSFYNNEISEKSEIFDDQFSVERPDGSNFTLKIRSTKLEDSAMYFCASSETGGRNYGYTFGSGTRLTVV.

This clonotype was counted ten times or more. The chain recombines TRBV20-1 with TRBJ1-3, with D possibly being TRBD1 (5 bases). The V end lost 3 bases, the J end lost 0 bases, and 6 bases lay between the germline ends. Germline V lookup: CDR1 DFQATT, CDR2 SNEGSKA (reference sequence). This CDR3 has 13 amino acids. This CDR3 reads CSASDSSGNTIYF. The CDR3 bases are TGCAGTGCTAGTGACAGCTCTGGAAACACCATATATTTT.

This CDR3 is CASRSDRRVGGYTF. In DNA, the CDR3 is TGTGCCAGCCGTTCTGACCGACGGGTAGGGGGCTACACCTTC. The chain couples TRBV12-3 or TRBV12-4 to TRBJ1-2, with D unclear. V was clipped by 8 bases and J by 8 bases, with 21 bases between them. The CDR3 loop spans 14 amino acids.

This clonotype was seen repeatedly, ten times or more. The J gene is TRBJ2-6, the V gene TRBV3-1, with 11 bases lining up with TRBD1. The CDR3 length is 17 residues. Germline V gene lookup returns CDR1 LGHDT and CDR2 YNNKEL (reference sequence). With V trimmed by 4 bases and J by 4 bases, 6 bases remained unmatched. The CDR3 region is CASSPRTGGAGANVLTF. Written as DNA, the CDR3 is TGTGCCAGCAGCCCCCGGACAGGGGGCGCCGGGGCCAACGTCCTGACTTTC.

This clonotype was counted ten times or more. V usage is TRBV7-9 and J usage is TRBJ2-5; a possible D gene is TRBD1 (5 bases). There are 15 residues in the CDR3. With 5 bases removed from V and 1 base from J, the gap between germline ends came to 14 bases. Germline V lookup: CDR1 SEHNR, CDR2 FQNEAQ (reference sequence). CDR3 sequence reads: CASSLQIGAQETQYF. The DNA of the CDR3 is TGTGCCAGCAGCCTACAGATAGGGGCCCAAGAGACCCAGTACTTC.

The table lists this clonotype with many counts. The V and J genes are TRBV11-2 and TRBJ2-6; TRBD1 or TRBD2 may be the D gene (5 bases each). This CDR3 has 14 amino acids. CDR1 is SGHAT, CDR2 FQNNGV, per germline. The V and J ends lost 8 bases and 0 bases respectively, with 8 bases between them. CDR3 sequence: CASARGSGANVLTF. CDR3 DNA: TGTGCCAGCGCGAGGGGCTCTGGGGCCAACGTCCTGACTTTC.

This clonotype has only a few counts. The J gene is TRBJ2-5, the V gene TRBV5-1; the match to TRBD2 covers 8 bases. The CDR3 is 15 residues long. Germline-derived CDR1 and CDR2 are SGHRS and YFSETQ. V shed 3 bases, J shed 3 bases, and the junction held 7 bases outside the gene matches. CDR3 in DNA: TGCGCCAGCAGCTGGCGGGGGGCAGAAGAAGAGACCCAGTACTTC. This codes for CASSWRGAEEETQYF.

This clonotype was counted ten times or more. V gene TRBV28 combines with J gene TRBJ2-6, with D perhaps TRBD1 (6 bases). In germline, CDR1 is MDHEN, CDR2 SYDVKM. CDR3 length: 15 amino acids. The germline V and J ends were trimmed by 8 bases and 1 base, with 12 bases remaining between them. The CDR3 nucleotides read TGTGCCAGCGAGCAAGGGGGATCTGGGGCCAACGTCCTGACTTTC. It codes for CASEQGGSGANVLTF.

This clonotype was counted ten times or more. The rearrangement links TRBV28 to TRBJ2-1; 7 bases fit TRBD1. V dropped 8 bases and J dropped 3; count of bases not matched to a gene: 7. The CDR3 is 14 amino acids. Germline V gives CDR1 MDHEN, CDR2 SYDVKM. CDR3 protein: CASRPGQNYNEQFF. CDR3 bases: TGTGCCAGCCGACCGGGACAGAACTACAATGAGCAGTTCTTC.

This clonotype has a handful of counts. This chain links TRBV23-1 with TRBJ2-1; D might be TRBD2 (6 bases). TRBV23-1 is designated an ORF whose function remains uncertain. Trimming removed 10 bases from V and 0 bases from J, with 16 bases in between. The CDR3 runs 15 residues. The CDR3 DNA reads TGCGCCACCCTCCTTGCGGGAATCTCCTACAATGAGCAGTTCTTC. It specifies CATLLAGISYNEQFF.

The chain joins TRBV3-1 to TRBJ1-5; D is ambiguous. V was clipped by 4 bases and J by 4 bases, with 11 bases between them. The germline gives CDR1 LGHDT, CDR2 YNNKEL (reference sequence). This CDR3 has 14 amino acids. The CDR3 DNA is TGTGCCAGCAGCCCCCTCCCCGGGAATCAGCCCCAGCATTTT. The encoded protein is CASSPLPGNQPQHF.

This clonotype showed up many times. The V and J genes are TRBV2 and TRBJ2-5; 13 nucleotides line up with TRBD2. The germline V gene has CDR1 SNHLY and CDR2 FYNNEI. Germline trimming cut 2 bases from V and 5 bases from J; bases unmatched to any gene: 5. The CDR3 runs 16 residues. The DNA of the CDR3 is TGTGCCAGCAGTGAAACTAGCGGGGGGGCCCCGGAGACCCAGTACTTC. As protein: CASSETSGGAPETQYF.

This clonotype was recorded many times. This chain connects TRBV7-2 to TRBJ1-6, with 7 bases fitting TRBD1. CDR1 is SGHTA, CDR2 FQGNSA, per germline. Trimming at V came to 7 bases and at J to 0 bases, leaving 6 bases not matched to a gene. The CDR3 totals 16 residues. The chain's CDR3 is CASNPQGSSYNSPLHF. The CDR3 nucleotides read TGTGCCAGCAATCCACAGGGGTCCTCCTATAATTCACCCCTCCACTTT. The complete variable domain, with remaining parts taken from reference TRBV7-2 and TRBJ1-6, reads GAGVSQSPSNKVTEKGKDVELRCDPISGHTALYWYRQSLGQGLEFLIYFQGNSAPDKSGLPSDRFSAERTGGSVSTLTIQRTQQEDSAVYLCASNPQGSSYNSPLHFGNGTRLTVT.

The CDR3 region has the DNA TGCAGCGTCCTGGACAGGGATGAAAAACTGTTTTTT. Amino acid sequence: CSVLDRDEKLFF. The chain carries TRBV29-1 and TRBJ1-4, with 8 bases fitting TRBD1. V lost 6 bases, J lost 6 bases, and 3 bases stayed unmatched. CDR3 length: 12 residues. Germline assignment: CDR1 SQVTM and CDR2 ANQGSEA. Variable domain in full (rest from reference TRBV29-1 and TRBJ1-4): SAVISQKPSRDICQRGTSLTIQCQVDSQVTMMFWYRQQPGQSLTLIATANQGSEATYESGFVIDKFPISRPNLTFSTLTVSNMSPEDSSIYLCSVLDRDEKLFFGSGTQLSVL.

Regarding this clonotype: At one end, the junction sequence differs from germline, possibly due to a read error. The chain uses TRBV2 and TRBJ1-6; no clear D. Germline CDR1 SNHLY, CDR2 FYNNEI. The CDR3 has 14 amino acids. CDR3 region: CASTLHPTYSPPHF. In DNA, the CDR3 is TGTGCCAGCACCCTACATCCGACCTATTCACCCCCCCACTTT.

Notes on this clonotype: Its ends do not fully match the called genes, so a read error is possible. This sequence joins TRBV7-2 and TRBJ1-1; weak D call: TRBD1 (5 bases). CDR1 is SGHTA, CDR2 FQGNSA, per germline. The CDR3 is 14 residues long. The CDR3 protein is CPSRRGRLKTEAFF. The CDR3 DNA is TGTCCCAGCAGGCGGGGACGTCTGAAAACTGAAGCTTTCTTT. The variable domain in full, completed from reference TRBV7-2 and TRBJ1-1, reads GAGVSQSPSNKVTEKGKDVELRCDPISGHTALYWYRQSLGQGLEFLIYFQGNSAPDKSGLPSDRFSAERTGGSVSTLTIQRTQQEDSAVYLCPSRRGRLKTEAFFGQGTRLTVV.